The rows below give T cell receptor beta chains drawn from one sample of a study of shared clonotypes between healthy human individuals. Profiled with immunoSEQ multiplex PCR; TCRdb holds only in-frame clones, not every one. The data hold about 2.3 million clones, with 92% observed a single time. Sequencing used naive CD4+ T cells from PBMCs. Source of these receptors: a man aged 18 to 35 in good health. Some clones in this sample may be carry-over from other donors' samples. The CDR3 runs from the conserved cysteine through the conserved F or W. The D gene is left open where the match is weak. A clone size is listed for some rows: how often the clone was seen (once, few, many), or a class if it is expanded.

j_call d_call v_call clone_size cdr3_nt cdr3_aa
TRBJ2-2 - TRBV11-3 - TGTGCCAGCAGCACCCTTGACACCGGGGAGCTGTTTTTT CASSTLDTGELFF
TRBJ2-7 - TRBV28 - TGTGCCAGCACCTGGGGGAGCGAGCAGTACTTC CASTWGSEQYF
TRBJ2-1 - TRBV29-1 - TGCAGCGTTGGTATTTGGGGGAGGGGGCACAATGAGCAGTTCTTC CSVGIWGRGHNEQFF
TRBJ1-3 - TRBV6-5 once TGTGCCAGCAGTTACTCCCGCCAGGGCAGAAACACCATATATTTT CASSYSRQGRNTIYF
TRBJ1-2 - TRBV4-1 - TGCGCCAGCAGCCCTGGGGGGGGGTTCGTGGGCTACACCTTC CASSPGGGFVGYTF
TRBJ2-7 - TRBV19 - TGTGCCAGTAGTGTCTTGGCCGCCCACGCGCTCGGGGAGCAGTACTTC CASSVLAAHALGEQYF
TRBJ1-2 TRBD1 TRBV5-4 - TGTGCCAGCAGCCCGTTGGGACAGGGAAACCCTAACTATGGCTACACCTTC CASSPLGQGNPNYGYTF
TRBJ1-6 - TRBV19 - TGTGCCAGTAGTATGACCGGACAACCGAATTCACCCCTCCACTTT CASSMTGQPNSPLHF
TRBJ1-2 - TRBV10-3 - TGTGCCATCAGTAGGACCAGCCTGGAATATGGCTACACCTTC CAISRTSLEYGYTF
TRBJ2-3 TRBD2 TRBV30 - TGTGCCTGGGGAGAAGCGGGAGCGCCAGATACGCAGTATTTT CAWGEAGAPDTQYF
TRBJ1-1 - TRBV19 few TGTGCCAGTAGTATATGGGCCGACACTGAAGCTTTCTTT CASSIWADTEAFF
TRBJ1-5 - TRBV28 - TGTGCCAGCAGTTTATCGGTACAGCCCCAGCATTTT CASSLSVQPQHF
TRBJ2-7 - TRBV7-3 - TGTGCCAGCAGCTTAACAGCGCCGGGGGAGCAGTACTTC CASSLTAPGEQYF
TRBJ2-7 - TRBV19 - TGTGCCAGTAGTATACGCAACTACGAGCAGTACTTC CASSIRNYEQYF
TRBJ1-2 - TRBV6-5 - TGTGCCACGGGAGAAAACGGCGGTAACTATGGCTACACCTTC CATGENGGNYGYTF
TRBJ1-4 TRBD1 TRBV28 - TGTGCCAGCAGTTCCACAGGGGGGTCATATGAAAAACTGTTTTTT CASSSTGGSYEKLFF
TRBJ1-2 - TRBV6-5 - TGTGCCAGCACTTCACGGGGTTACTATGGCTACACCTTC CASTSRGYYGYTF
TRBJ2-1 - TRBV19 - TGTGCCAGTAGTATTACGGCTTCTACTTTGCTTAATGAGCAGTTCTTC CASSITASTLLNEQFF
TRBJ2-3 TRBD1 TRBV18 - TGTGCCAGCTCAGCCGCCGGGACAGGAGGCACAGATACGCAGTATTTT CASSAAGTGGTDTQYF
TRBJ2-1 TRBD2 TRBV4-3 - TGCGCCAGCAGCCAAGGTGGCCCTAGCGGGAGGACCTACAATGAGCAGTTCTTC CASSQGGPSGRTYNEQFF
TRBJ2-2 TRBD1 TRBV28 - TGTGCCAGCAGTATGACAGGGTCCTCGAACACCGGGGAGCTGTTTTTT CASSMTGSSNTGELFF
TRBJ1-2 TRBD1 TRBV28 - TGTGCCAGCAGGGCGACAGGGCTGCGGGTCTATGGCTACACCTTC CASRATGLRVYGYTF
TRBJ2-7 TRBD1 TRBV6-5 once TGTGCCAGCAAACTAAGGGACAGCTCCTACGAGCAGTACTTC CASKLRDSSYEQYF
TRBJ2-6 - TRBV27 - TGTGCCAGCAAGCCCTCTGGGGCCAACGTCCTGACTTTC CASKPSGANVLTF
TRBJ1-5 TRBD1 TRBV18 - TGTGCCAGCTCACCGCAGGGACAGGGAGATATTCAGCCCCAGCATTTT CASSPQGQGDIQPQHF
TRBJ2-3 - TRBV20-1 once TGCAGTGCTAGAGATCGGGGTACGCAGTATTTT CSARDRGTQYF
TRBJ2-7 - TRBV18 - TGTGCCAGTTCACCCGGGTCAAAGAGCTACGAGCAGTACTTC CASSPGSKSYEQYF
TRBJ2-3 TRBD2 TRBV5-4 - TGTGCCAGCAGCTTGGGCGGGAGTACAGATACGCAGTATTTT CASSLGGSTDTQYF
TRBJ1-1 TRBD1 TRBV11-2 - TGTGCCAGCAGCACAGACAGGGGGCCATGGGCTTTCTTT CASSTDRGPWAFF
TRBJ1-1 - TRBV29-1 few TGCAGCGTTGAGGGTGTTCGGAGGGAAGCTTTCTTT CSVEGVRREAFF
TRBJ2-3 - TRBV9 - TGTGCCAGCAGCCCAAGGCATGGGGAGAGGAGCACAGATACGCAGTATTTT CASSPRHGERSTDTQYF
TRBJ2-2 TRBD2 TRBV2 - TGTGCCAGCACTCGGGAGGGAGCCGGGGAGCTGTTTTTT CASTREGAGELFF
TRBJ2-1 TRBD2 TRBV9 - TGTGCCAGCAGCGTAGCTACGACTAGCGGAGTCCATTGGGATGAGCAGTTCTTC CASSVATTSGVHWDEQFF
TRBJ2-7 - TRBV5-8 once TGTGCCAGCAGCTTGGCGATGTGGAACTCCTACGAGCAGTACTTC CASSLAMWNSYEQYF
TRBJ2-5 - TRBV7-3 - TGTGCCAGCAGCTTAATAAGGGAGGAGGCCCAGTACTTC CASSLIREEAQYF
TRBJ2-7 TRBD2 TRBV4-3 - TGCGCCAGCAGCCCGACTAGCGGGATGACCTACGAGCGGTACTTC CASSPTSGMTYERYF
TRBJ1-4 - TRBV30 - TGTGCCTGGTCTCCAGGGGTTGGTGAAAAACTGTTTTTT CAWSPGVGEKLFF
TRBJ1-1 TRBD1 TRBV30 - TGTGCCTGGAGTGCAGGGGGCCCGGTCGGAGCTTTCTTT CAWSAGGPVGAFF
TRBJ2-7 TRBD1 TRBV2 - TGTGCCAGCAGGCCGGGACAGGGGCTGGGGGAGCAGTACTTC CASRPGQGLGEQYF
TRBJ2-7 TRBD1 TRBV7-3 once TGTGCCAGCAGCTTAGAGACAGGGGGTATCTACGAGCAGTACTTC CASSLETGGIYEQYF
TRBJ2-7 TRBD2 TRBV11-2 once TGTGCCAGCACCGACTTTGGGGCGGGAGGCTCCTACGAGCAGTACTTC CASTDFGAGGSYEQYF
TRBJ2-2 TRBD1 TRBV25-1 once TGTGCCAGCAGTCGGACAGGGCGGGGCGGGGAGCTGTTTTTT CASSRTGRGGELFF
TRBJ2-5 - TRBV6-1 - TGTGCCAGCAGCCCGCGTGGGGGGGAGACCCAGTACTTC CASSPRGGETQYF
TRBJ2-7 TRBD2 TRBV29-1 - TGCAGCGCCGGGACTAGCGGCTACGAGCAGTACTTC CSAGTSGYEQYF
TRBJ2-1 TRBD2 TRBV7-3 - TGTGCCAGCAGCTTGGCTAGCGGCTTTTTGTACAATGAGCAGTTCTTC CASSLASGFLYNEQFF
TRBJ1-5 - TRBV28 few TGTGCCAGCAGTTTATTAGTCGGGGGCCCTCAGCCCCAGCATTTT CASSLLVGGPQPQHF
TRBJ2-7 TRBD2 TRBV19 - TGTGCCAGTAGTATAGACGTACTAGCGGGAGGGCACGAGCAGTACTTC CASSIDVLAGGHEQYF
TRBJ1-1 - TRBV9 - TGTGCCAGCAGCCCTGCATTTGTGGGGGAAGCTTTCTTT CASSPAFVGEAFF
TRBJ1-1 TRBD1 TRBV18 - TGTGCCAGCTCATGGGACAGGAACACTGAAGCTTTCTTT CASSWDRNTEAFF
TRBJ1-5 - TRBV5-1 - TGCGCCAGCAGCTCGGACGGATTCAATCAGCCCCAGCATTTT CASSSDGFNQPQHF
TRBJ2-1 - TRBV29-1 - TGCAGCGTTGCCCCTGGGACGGGTTCCTACAATGAGCAGTTCTTC CSVAPGTGSYNEQFF
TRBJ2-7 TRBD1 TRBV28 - TGTGCCAGCAGGTCGGGACAGGGGGAGAACTACGAGCAGTACTTC CASRSGQGENYEQYF
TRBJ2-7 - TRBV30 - TGTGCCTGGAGTGGCGGGACGGTCTCCTACGAGCAGTACTTC CAWSGGTVSYEQYF
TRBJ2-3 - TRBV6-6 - TGTGCCAGCAGGAGACTATCCACAGATACGCAGTATTTT CASRRLSTDTQYF
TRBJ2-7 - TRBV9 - TGTGCCAGCAGCCCCGATGGGGGGCCAGGGTCCTACGAGCAGTACTTC CASSPDGGPGSYEQYF
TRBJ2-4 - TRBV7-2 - TGTGCCAGCAGCTTAGGATTCTGGGTACTGAACATTCAGTACTTC CASSLGFWVLNIQYF
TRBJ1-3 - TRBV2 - TGTGCCAGCAGTGTCGTTTCGAGCTCTGGAAACACCATATATTTT CASSVVSSSGNTIYF
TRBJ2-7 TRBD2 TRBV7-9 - TGTGCCAGCAGCTTAGTATTAGCGGGACGCCACGAGCAGTACTTC CASSLVLAGRHEQYF
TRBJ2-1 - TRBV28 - TGTGCCAGCAGCCCCAGGGTGCTATCGAGGAATGAGCAGTTCTTC CASSPRVLSRNEQFF
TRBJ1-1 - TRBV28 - TGTGCCAGCAGTTTATGGAAGGGCCAGAACACTGAAGCTTTCTTT CASSLWKGQNTEAFF